Each of the 13 T cell receptor beta chains below was sequenced from the same sample in a study of blood T cell repertoires in COVID-19. Measured with immunoSEQ multiplex PCR; TCRdb has only the in-frame clones, and not every one. The sample contains about 240,000 clones, about 83% of which appear only once. Sequencing was carried out using peripheral blood. The origin of the receptors is a middle-aged man with acute or convalescent COVID-19.

The genes are TRBV5-4 and TRBJ2-1; 8 positions agree with TRBD1. CDR1 and CDR2 (germline): SGHNT, YYREEE (reference sequence). The CDR3 runs to 15 residues. The V and J ends lost 3 bases and 4 bases, in that order; junction bases with no gene match: 6. The CDR3 loop is CASSSSDRVYNEQFF. The CDR3 nucleotides read TGTGCCAGCAGCTCCTCGGACAGGGTTTACAATGAGCAGTTCTTC.

This chain connects TRBV9 to TRBJ2-1; a possible D gene is TRBD2 (6 bases). This CDR3 has 15 amino acids. The germline V gene encodes CDR1 SGDLS and CDR2 YYNGEE. V gave up 0 bases and J gave up 6 bases, with 13 bases separating them. CDR3 sequence (DNA): TGTGCCAGCAGCGTAGAGGGGAGGCTCGCCAATGAGCAGTTCTTC. It is translated as CASSVEGRLANEQFF.

The J gene is TRBJ2-2, the V gene TRBV3-1 (or the pseudogene TRBV3-2); 10 bases map to TRBD2. In germline, CDR1 is LGHDT, CDR2 YNNKEL (reference sequence). CDR3 length: 16 amino acids. The J segment lost 8 bases and the V segment lost 0 bases, leaving 6 bases of the junction unmatched. The CDR3 here is CASSQDRAGGPGELFF. The DNA of the CDR3 is TGTGCCAGCAGCCAAGATCGAGCGGGGGGGCCGGGGGAGCTGTTTTTT.

V is TRBV24-1 and J is TRBJ2-2; D is possibly TRBD2 (5 bases). The CDR3 is made up of 13 amino acids. CDR1 and CDR2 (germline): KGHDR, SFDVKD. V lost 7 bases, J lost 4 bases, and 9 bases lay in between. CDR3 in amino acids: CATRGRFTGELFF. As DNA, the CDR3 is TGTGCCACCAGAGGGAGATTCACCGGGGAGCTGTTTTTT.

The chain has TRBV11-3 and TRBJ1-1; tentative D call: TRBD1 (6 bases). The V end lost 7 bases, the J end lost 3 bases, and 9 bases lay between the germline ends. The CDR3 extends over 12 amino acids. Germline-derived CDR1 and CDR2 are SGHNT and YENEEA. CDR3 loop: CASNRVDTEAFF. The CDR3 region has the DNA TGTGCCAGCAACAGGGTGGACACTGAAGCTTTCTTT. Using reference TRBV11-3 and TRBJ1-1 for the parts outside the CDR3, the full variable domain is EAGVVQSPRYKIIEKKQPVAFWCNPISGHNTLYWYLQNLGQGPELLIRYENEEAVDDSQLPKDRFSAERLKGVDSTLKIQPAELGDSAVYLCASNRVDTEAFFGQGTRLTVV.

V and J are TRBV30 and TRBJ2-5; 7 positions agree with TRBD1. CDR3 length equals 13 residues. Germline V gives CDR1 GTSNPN, CDR2 SVGIG (reference sequence). The trim removed 4 bases at V and 1 base at J, leaving 3 bases unmatched. The CDR3 DNA follows: TGTGCCTGGACAACAGGGGCCCAAGAGACCCAGTACTTC. Amino acid sequence: CAWTTGAQETQYF.

This clone was recorded only once. The chain is built from TRBV6-5 and TRBJ2-7; 10 bases line up with TRBD1. The CDR3 has 14 amino acids. Unmatched junction bases numbered 1, after V lost 3 bases and J lost 2 bases. The germline gives CDR1 MNHEY, CDR2 SVGAGI. Here the CDR3 DNA reads TGTGCCAGCAGTTATGGGACAGGGGCCTACGAGCAGTACTTC. It codes for CASSYGTGAYEQYF.

The chain carries TRBV29-1 and TRBJ1-1, with D tentatively TRBD1 (5 bases). Per germline, CDR1 SQVTM and CDR2 ANQGSEA. The CDR3 contains 12 residues. The V and J ends lost 5 bases and 6 bases respectively, with 13 bases between them. CDR3 in amino acids: CSVSRQTSEAFF. Here the CDR3 DNA reads TGCAGCGTTTCTCGACAGACGTCTGAAGCTTTCTTT.

The CDR3 bases are TGTGCCAGCAGCGTAGGTATAGGGGCCGTGGACATTCAGTACTTC. It specifies CASSVGIGAVDIQYF. This chain links TRBV9 with TRBJ2-4, with D perhaps TRBD1 (5 bases). This CDR3 is 15 amino acids long. Germline V gives CDR1 SGDLS, CDR2 YYNGEE. Between the trimmed V and J ends, which lost 0 bases and 8 bases, there was a span of 15 bases.

The chain uses TRBV5-1 and TRBJ2-2; D uncertain. Trimming shortened V by 4 bases and J by 0 bases, and 7 bases separated the two germline ends. The CDR3 extends over 14 amino acids. Germline lookup yields CDR1 SGHRS and CDR2 YFSETQ. CDR3 amino acids: CASSTPANTGELFF. The CDR3 region has the DNA TGCGCCAGCAGCACCCCGGCGAACACCGGGGAGCTGTTTTTT.

This clone was seen more than once but under ten times. The chain uses TRBV5-5 and TRBJ1-2, with TRBD1 as a possible D gene (5 bases). The length of the CDR3 is 13 residues. Germline V gene lookup returns CDR1 SGHKS and CDR2 YYEKEE (reference sequence). The V end lost 4 bases, the J end lost 2 bases, and 9 bases lay between the germline ends. CDR3 in DNA: TGTGCCAGCAGCCCCCGGGGGAACTATGGCTACACCTTC. Amino acid sequence: CASSPRGNYGYTF.

The genes are TRBV25-1 and TRBJ2-7; unclear D gene. V gave up 6 bases and J gave up 2 bases, with 17 bases separating them. The CDR3 length is 15 residues. The germline V gene encodes CDR1 MGHDK and CDR2 SYGVNS. CDR3 protein: CASSGGSALAYEQYF. DNA for the CDR3: TGTGCCAGCAGCGGCGGTTCGGCCCTGGCCTACGAGCAGTACTTC.

The chain recombines TRBV7-9 with TRBJ1-3, with a weak D call TRBD1 (5 bases). V shed 1 base and J shed 8 bases, with 9 bases lying between them. The CDR3 is made up of 13 amino acids. From germline, CDR1 is SEHNR and CDR2 FQNEAQ (reference sequence). CDR3 in DNA: TGTGCCAGCAGCTTAGACCCGGGGGACACCATATATTTT. As protein: CASSLDPGDTIYF.